Listed here are 29 T cell receptor beta chains from one sample, sequenced in a study of blood T cells in healthy people across ages. A second 7 to 11 cycle PCR used barcoded and J-beta primers. TCRdb re-called the 5' RACE reads through MiXCR, storing one row per CDR3 protein. The table lists about 680,000 distinct CDR3 sequences, approximately 49% of them singletons. Sequenced input: blood. These TCRs come from a woman aged 55-70 years in good health.

This rearrangement joins TRBV3-1 to TRBJ2-3; possible D gene TRBD1, 6 bases. The V gene lost 0 bases and the J gene lost 4 bases, with 17 bases spanning the gap. The germline CDR1 and CDR2 sequences are LGHDT and YNNKEL (reference sequence). There are 17 residues in the CDR3. CDR3 DNA sequence: TGTGCCAGCAGCCAAGATGGCAGGGGATGGACTTCAGATACGCAGTATTTT. This encodes CASSQDGRGWTSDTQYF.

This clonotype was picked up a small number of times. The V call is TRBV12-5, the J call TRBJ1-6; TRBD1 matches at 7 bases. The CDR3 consists of 14 residues. V shed 5 bases and J 7 bases; nucleotides not matched to a gene: 5. CDR1 and CDR2 (germline): LGHNT, FRNRAP. The CDR3 is CASGLGTENSPLHF. DNA for the CDR3: TGTGCTAGTGGTCTCGGGACAGAAAATTCACCCCTCCACTTT.

This clonotype appeared a single time. CDR3 nucleotide sequence: TGCGCCAGCAGCCAAGATCTGGAGGATGAGCAGTACTTC. It is translated as CASSQDLEDEQYF. J is TRBJ2-5 and V is TRBV4-3; tentative D call: TRBD2 (5 bases). Trimming removed 0 bases from V and 11 bases from J, with 13 bases in between. From germline, CDR1 is LGHNA and CDR2 YSLEER. The CDR3 totals 13 residues.

This clonotype has a count of ten or more. The genes are TRBV4-3 and TRBJ2-7, with 12 bases fitting TRBD2. Germline CDR1 LGHNA, CDR2 YSLEER. J lost 1 base, V lost 4 bases, and 2 bases had no gene match. The CDR3 covers 15 residues. The CDR3 region has the DNA TGCGCCAGCAGCCGTCTAGCGGGAGGGTCCTACGAGCAGTACTTC. It yields the protein CASSRLAGGSYEQYF.

This clonotype has just one count. This rearrangement joins TRBV6-2 or TRBV6-3 to TRBJ2-7; a possible D gene is TRBD2 (5 bases). CDR1 and CDR2 (germline): MNHEY, SVGEGT. V was cut by 2 bases and J by 6 bases, with 20 bases left in between. CDR3 size: 16 residues. CDR3 sequence (DNA): TGTGCCAGCAGTTACGGTACCGGGATCTCTACCTCCGAGCAGTACTTC. It codes for CASSYGTGISTSEQYF.

The gene calls are TRBV6-2 or TRBV6-3 and TRBJ2-7, with 8 nucleotides matching TRBD1. Germline assignment: CDR1 MNHEY and CDR2 SVGEGT. The CDR3 consists of 14 residues. V dropped 5 bases and J dropped 6; count of bases not matched to a gene: 9. Here the CDR3 reads CASSAGTGLSEQYF. CDR3 in DNA: TGTGCCAGCAGTGCCGGGACAGGCCTCTCCGAGCAGTACTTC.

The rearrangement joins TRBV28 to TRBJ2-7; 9 bases are a match to TRBD2. The assigned J gene may be wrong: the sequence end matches TRBJ2-5 better. The CDR3 is 16 amino acids. CDR1 is MDHEN, CDR2 SYDVKM, per germline. The CDR3: CASSLELAGNAETQYF. In DNA form, the CDR3 reads TGTGCCAGCAGTTTGGAGCTAGCGGGAAATGCTGAGACCCAGTACTTC.

In this sample, this clonotype turned up a few times. The rearrangement joins TRBV9 to TRBJ1-1; TRBD1 is a possible D gene (6 bases). This CDR3 region has 14 residues. Trimming took off 0 bases at V and 1 base at J, with 7 bases between the two ends. Germline loops: CDR1 SGDLS, CDR2 YYNGEE. As DNA, the CDR3 is TGTGCCAGCAGCGTAGAGGGGGGGAACACTGAAGCTTTCTTT. Translation gives CASSVEGGNTEAFF.

V is TRBV20-1 and J is TRBJ2-3; D remains ambiguous. V was cut by 4 bases and J by 4 bases, with 9 bases left in between. The CDR3 extends over 12 amino acids. The V gene's germline CDR1 is DFQATT and CDR2 SNEGSKA (reference sequence). CDR3 loop: CSATLESDTQYF. The CDR3 nucleotides are TGCAGTGCTACCCTTGAGTCAGATACGCAGTATTTT.

This clonotype was observed a few times. The chain uses TRBV20-1 and TRBJ2-1; TRBD2 aligns across 9 bases. Germline CDR1 DFQATT, CDR2 SNEGSKA (reference sequence). The CDR3 consists of 14 residues. With V trimmed by 4 bases and J by 10 bases, 11 bases remained unmatched. CDR3 sequence reads: CSANGLAGFGEQFF. The CDR3 DNA follows: TGCAGTGCTAACGGCCTAGCGGGATTCGGGGAGCAGTTCTTC.

The V and J genes are TRBV18 and TRBJ2-7; 9 bases match TRBD2. This CDR3 contains 15 residues. V was clipped by 2 bases and J by 4 bases; unmatched bases: 6. Germline V CDR1 and CDR2: KGHSH, LQKENI. CDR3 sequence: CASSPFSGSRYEQYF. CDR3 in DNA: TGTGCCAGCTCACCATTTAGCGGGAGTCGATACGAGCAGTACTTC.

This clonotype was seen more than once but under ten times. The J gene is TRBJ2-7, the V gene TRBV3-1, with D unclear. The CDR3 runs 11 residues. Looked up from germline, CDR1 is LGHDT and CDR2 is YNNKEL (reference sequence). Trimming stripped 1 base from V and 10 bases from J, with 8 bases between. CDR3 bases: TGTGCCAGCAGCCAAGGCGCCCCCCAGTACTTC. It translates to CASSQGAPQYF.

The V and J genes are TRBV2 and TRBJ2-7; 11 bases map to TRBD2. CDR1 and CDR2 from the germline V gene are SNHLY and FYNNEI. V lost 4 bases to trimming and J lost 4 bases; unmatched junction nucleotides: 6. CDR3 length equals 15 residues. Written as DNA, the CDR3 is TGTGCCAGCAGTGGGAAACTAGCGGGAGAATACGAGCAGTACTTC. Translated, it gives CASSGKLAGEYEQYF.

In this sample, this clonotype turned up a few times. The chain is built from TRBV7-2 and TRBJ2-7, with D perhaps matching TRBD2 (5 bases). The CDR3 is made up of 16 amino acids. The germline CDR1 and CDR2 sequences are SGHTA and FQGNSA. Trimming left V 1 base short and J 3 bases short, with 16 bases between. CDR3: CASSLGAGIARYEQYF. CDR3 coding DNA: TGTGCCAGCAGCTTAGGGGCGGGCATCGCCCGCTACGAGCAGTACTTC.

The CDR3 DNA sequence: TGCAGCGTTAGAAGGCCGATTCAAGAGACCCAGTACTTC. Translated: CSVRRPIQETQYF. The genes are TRBV29-1 and TRBJ2-5; D gene uncertain. The CDR3 has 13 amino acids. The ends were cut back, 5 bases at V and 2 bases at J, with 12 bases in the middle. The germline CDR1 and CDR2 sequences are SQVTM and ANQGSEA.

The chain carries TRBV20-1 and TRBJ2-5; the match to TRBD1 covers 8 bases. The V and J ends lost 3 bases and 5 bases, in that order; junction bases with no gene match: 14. CDR1 and CDR2 (germline): DFQATT, SNEGSKA (reference sequence). This CDR3 has 16 residues. Written as DNA, the CDR3 is TGCAGTGCTAGTAGTACGGTACAGGGGGACTCTGAGACCCAGTACTTC. Encoded protein: CSASSTVQGDSETQYF.

The rearrangement joins TRBV3-1 to TRBJ1-1, with a weak D call TRBD1 (5 bases). The V gene's germline CDR1 is LGHDT and CDR2 YNNKEL (reference sequence). This CDR3 comprises 17 residues. V lost 4 bases and J lost 0, with 18 bases in between. The CDR3 region is CASSPTRGVGLNTEAFF. The CDR3 DNA is TGTGCCAGCAGCCCCACTCGGGGGGTGGGTCTGAACACTGAAGCTTTCTTT. Using reference TRBV3-1 and TRBJ1-1 for the parts outside the CDR3, the full variable domain is DTAVSQTPKYLVTQMGNDKSIKCEQNLGHDTMYWYKQDSKKFLKIMFSYNNKELIINETVPNRFSPKSPDKAHLNLHINSLELGDSAVYFCASSPTRGVGLNTEAFFGQGTRLTVV.

This clonotype was observed many times. The gene calls are TRBV20-1 and TRBJ2-3; 7 nucleotides agree with TRBD2. The CDR3 sequence is 15 residues long. Germline assignment: CDR1 DFQATT and CDR2 SNEGSKA (reference sequence). J gave up 4 bases and V 0 bases, and 7 bases lay outside the gene matches. This CDR3 reads CSARDHAGDPDTQYF. The CDR3 DNA reads TGCAGTGCTAGAGATCACGCGGGAGATCCAGATACGCAGTATTTT.

This chain uses TRBV3-1 with TRBJ2-5; TRBD2 matches at 13 bases. The DNA end is a closer match to TRBJ2-7, so the J assignment may be wrong. CDR3 length equals 19 residues. Germline CDR1 reads LGHDT; CDR2 reads YNNKEL (reference sequence). The DNA of the CDR3 is TGTGCCAGCAGCCAAGAGGTTTTTCGTGGACTAGCGGGAGTCCACGAGCAGTACTTC. It is translated as CASSQEVFRGLAGVHEQYF.

The rearrangement uses TRBV6-2 or TRBV6-3 and TRBJ1-2, with 7 bases that match TRBD1. This CDR3 is 13 amino acids long. J gave up 13 bases and V 4 bases, and 12 bases lay outside the gene matches. CDR1 and CDR2 from the germline V gene are MNHEY and SVGEGT. The CDR3 DNA follows: TGTGCCAGCAGTTCGGGGACAGTTTTGGAAGTCACCTTC. Its translation: CASSSGTVLEVTF.

V is TRBV5-1 and J is TRBJ2-7; 8 bases align to TRBD1. Germline V gene sequence: CDR1 SGHRS, CDR2 YFSETQ. The CDR3 runs to 14 residues. After removal of 4 bases from V and 5 bases from J, the junction contained 8 bases not matched to a gene. CDR3 DNA: TGCGCCAGCAGCCGGGAAGGGACAGGCAACGAGCAGTACTTC. Its protein is CASSREGTGNEQYF.

For this clonotype: A clone one base away is much larger, so this may be a read error. This chain connects TRBV6-5 to TRBJ2-5; D gene unclear. The V gene's germline CDR1 is MNHEY and CDR2 SVGAGI. Trimming shortened V by 0 bases and J by 11 bases, and 25 bases separated the two germline ends. This CDR3 region has 17 residues. The CDR3 nucleotides are TGTGCCAGCAGTTACTCCTTCGGGTTCGGAAGCGACAATGAGCAGTACTTC. This gives the protein CASSYSFGFGSDNEQYF.

The chain is built from TRBV3-1 and TRBJ2-7; D could derive from TRBD1 or TRBD2 (6 bases each). The CDR3 has 17 residues. V was pared by 1 base and J by 4 bases, with 20 bases between. The germline V gene encodes CDR1 LGHDT and CDR2 YNNKEL (reference sequence). CDR3 amino acids: CASSQGLRGVGTYEQYF. The CDR3 DNA reads TGTGCCAGCAGCCAAGGTCTTAGGGGGGTTGGGACTTACGAGCAGTACTTC.

This clonotype was seen more than once but under ten times. This chain connects TRBV28 to TRBJ2-1; TRBD2 aligns across 7 bases. From germline, CDR1 is MDHEN and CDR2 SYDVKM. V was pared by 5 bases and J by 2 bases, with 6 bases of the junction left unmatched. The CDR3 is 15 residues long. The CDR3, as DNA: TGTGCCAGCAGTCGTACTAGCGCAACCTACAATGAGCAGTTCTTC. This codes for CASSRTSATYNEQFF.

The chain uses TRBV19 and TRBJ2-5; D is perhaps TRBD1 (7 bases). Germline V lookup: CDR1 LNHDA, CDR2 SQIVND (reference sequence). The CDR3 has 12 amino acids. Between the trimmed V and J ends, which lost 8 bases and 8 bases, there was a span of 15 bases. This chain's CDR3 is CASQGGPGTQYF. CDR3 bases: TGTGCCAGTCAGGGGGGACCGGGAACCCAGTACTTC.

The V and J genes are TRBV6-1 and TRBJ2-3; 10 nucleotides line up with TRBD2. The J segment lost 0 bases and the V segment lost 5 bases, leaving 8 bases of the junction unmatched. CDR3 length: 17 residues. Germline lookup yields CDR1 MNHNS and CDR2 SASEGT. CDR3 protein: CASSRSSGGGSTDTQYF. In DNA form, the CDR3 reads TGTGCCAGCAGTCGTAGCAGCGGGGGGGGTAGCACAGATACGCAGTATTTT.

This clonotype came up many times. The V and J genes are TRBV20-1 and TRBJ2-3, with 7 bases matching TRBD2. The V gene end was trimmed by 5 bases and the J gene end by 4 bases; junction bases not matched to a gene: 12. The CDR3 spans 15 residues. The germline CDR1 and CDR2 sequences are DFQATT and SNEGSKA (reference sequence). The CDR3 region has the DNA TGCAGTGCTCCACCAAACCGGGAGGCCCCAGATACGCAGTATTTT. Its protein is CSAPPNREAPDTQYF.

This chain connects TRBV6-6 to TRBJ2-5, with 11 bases that match TRBD1. The J call may be in error: the DNA end matches TRBJ2-7 better. There are 17 residues in the CDR3. The germline CDR1 and CDR2 sequences are MNHNY and SVGAGI (reference sequence). Written as DNA, the CDR3 is TGTGCCAGCAGTCCCACCCCAGGACAGGGGGCCTTTGGCGAGCAGTACTTC. Amino acid sequence: CASSPTPGQGAFGEQYF.

In this sample, this clonotype turned up a few times. The V gene is TRBV29-1, the J gene TRBJ2-7, with 8 bases that match TRBD1. CDR3 size: 13 residues. V was clipped by 8 bases and J by 5 bases; unmatched bases: 11. The germline V gene has CDR1 SQVTM and CDR2 ANQGSEA. The CDR3 region is CSIQTDRADEQYF. The CDR3 nucleotides are TGCAGCATCCAGACGGACAGGGCAGACGAGCAGTACTTC.